The 9 T cell receptor beta chains in this list originate from one sample, sequenced in a study of technical replicates of blood from a handful of donors. The assay was immunoSEQ multiplex PCR, and TCRdb's table has in-frame clones only and misses some. The sample yields around 78,000 clones, around 94% seen once. What was sequenced was T cells isolated from PBMCs. These receptors all come from a human donor in good health.

The V call is TRBV13, the J call TRBJ1-4; D perhaps matches TRBD1 (6 bases). CDR1 and CDR2 from the germline V gene are PRHDT and FYEKMQ (reference sequence). This CDR3 contains 12 residues. V was pared by 8 bases and J by 8 bases, with 12 bases between. For the CDR3, the DNA is TGTGCCAGCGCAGGGGTAGGAGAAAAACTGTTTTTT. As protein: CASAGVGEKLFF. The entire variable domain, with the rest obtained from reference TRBV13 and TRBJ1-4, is as follows: AAGVIQSPRHLIKEKRETATLKCYPIPRHDTVYWYQQGPGQDPQFLISFYEKMQSDKGSIPDRFSAQQFSDYHSELNMSSLELGDSALYFCASAGVGEKLFFGSGTQLSVL.

The chain links TRBV4-1 to TRBJ2-7; 9 bases line up with TRBD1. Germline V gene lookup returns CDR1 MGHRA and CDR2 YSYEKL. The CDR3 is 16 residues long. V gave up 2 bases and J gave up 1 base; unmatched junction bases: 6. CDR3 sequence: CASSQRTGADSYEQYF. DNA of the CDR3: TGCGCCAGCAGCCAACGGACAGGGGCCGATTCCTACGAGCAGTACTTC.

V usage is TRBV29-1 and J usage is TRBJ2-3; D not certain. Germline V gene data show CDR1 as SQVTM and CDR2 as ANQGSEA. This CDR3 spans 11 amino acids. CDR3 residues: CSLSSTDTQYF. CDR3 sequence (DNA): TGCAGTCTGTCCAGCACAGATACGCAGTATTTT.

This clone was seen just once. The genes are TRBV29-1 and TRBJ2-1; 7 positions match TRBD2. The CDR3 spans 14 residues. CDR1 is SQVTM, CDR2 ANQGSEA, per germline. The ends lost 2 bases at V and 4 bases at J; junction bases unmatched: 5. The DNA for the CDR3 is TGCAGCGTTGAACTAGCGGAACATTACAATGAGCAGTTCTTC. This codes for CSVELAEHYNEQFF.

This CDR3 reads CASSPERFYEQYF. In DNA, the CDR3 is TGTGCCAGCAGCCCGGAGAGGTTCTACGAGCAGTACTTC. This chain connects TRBV7-2 to TRBJ2-7, with D hard to call. Germline V CDR1 and CDR2: SGHTA, FQGNSA. V was pared by 5 bases and J by 3 bases, with 11 bases between. The length of the CDR3 is 13 residues.

The gene calls are TRBV28 and TRBJ2-7; D is unresolved. The CDR3 totals 12 residues. Germline V gene data show CDR1 as MDHEN and CDR2 as SYDVKM. Trimming pared 4 bases from V and 3 bases from J, leaving 7 bases between. The CDR3 sequence: CASSSDNYEQYF. In nucleotides, the CDR3 is TGTGCCAGCAGTTCTGACAACTACGAGCAGTACTTC.

The chain carries TRBV5-4 and TRBJ1-4, with 8 positions matching TRBD1. With 5 bases clipped from V and 8 bases from J, the junction kept 8 bases outside the gene matches. Germline lookup yields CDR1 SGHNT and CDR2 YYREEE (reference sequence). The CDR3 length is 14 residues. The CDR3 DNA reads as TGTGCCAGCAGTATACAGGGGGGGCAGGAAAAACTGTTTTTT. Translated, it gives CASSIQGGQEKLFF. The full variable domain, rest sourced from reference TRBV5-4 and TRBJ1-4, is ETGVTQSPTHLIKTRGQQVTLRCSSQSGHNTVSWYQQALGQGPQFIFQYYREEENGRGNFPPRFSGLQFPNYSSELNVNALELDDSALYLCASSIQGGQEKLFFGSGTQLSVL.

V is TRBV13 and J is TRBJ1-2, with 9 bases lining up with TRBD1. The CDR3 is 14 amino acids. CDR1 is PRHDT and CDR2 is FYEKMQ in the germline V gene (reference sequence). The ends lost 3 bases at V and 4 bases at J; junction bases unmatched: 3. The CDR3 here is CASSLGQGVYGYTF. Written as DNA, the CDR3 is TGTGCCAGCAGCTTGGGACAGGGAGTCTATGGCTACACCTTC.

This clone was picked up one time. The chain is built from TRBV5-1 and TRBJ1-1; D possibly corresponds to TRBD1 (6 bases). Trimming stripped 4 bases from V and 0 bases from J, with 13 bases between. CDR3 length equals 15 residues. CDR1 is SGHRS and CDR2 is YFSETQ in the germline V gene. The CDR3 region has the DNA TGCGCCAGCAGCCCGGTAGGGGGTATGAACACTGAAGCTTTCTTT. Residues: CASSPVGGMNTEAFF.